This TCR beta chain was recorded in a study of siplizumab effects on memory and regulatory T cells. Overall study findings and caveats: Most proliferating CD4+ or CD8+ clones, roughly 75-96%, had no naive or memory assignment.

Details on this clone: As yet, its antigen is unknown.

Germline CDR1 reads SGDLS; CDR2 reads YYNGEE. J gave up 7 bases and V 3 bases, and 5 bases lay outside the gene matches. The CDR3 consists of 15 residues. About 10^5 TCR templates per sample were sequenced. The table came from immunoSEQ multiplex PCR; TCRdb's copy has only in-frame clones and leaves some out. Of roughly 50,000 clones listed, about 93% were seen once; the top ten hold roughly 15%. Sequencing was carried out using CD8+ T cells sorted from blood. V is TRBV9 and J is TRBJ2-1, with 12 bases lining up with TRBD2. The TCR originated in a human donor in good health. CDR3 DNA sequence: TGTGCCAGCAGCGCTAGCGGGAGGGAATATAATGAGCAGTTCTTC. It is translated as CASSASGREYNEQFF.